Only a few counts were recorded for the clone carrying this T cell receptor beta chain. What it binds is unknown. The data belong to a study of identical twins. TCRdb itself ran the 5' RACE reads through MiXCR, one entry per CDR3 protein. The data hold roughly 1.6 million distinct CDR3 sequences, with 25% to 35% observed a single time. With V trimmed by 6 bases and J by 6 bases, 2 bases remained unmatched. The CDR3 is 11 residues long. In germline, CDR1 is SQVTM, CDR2 ANQGSEA. Study-level findings and limits: Modelling approaches yielded underestimates of out-of-frame TCR alpha sharing between monozygotic twins. There was an excess of low generation probability in the out-of-frame alpha sequences that twins shared. Insertions were fewer in abundant cord blood beta clonotypes, whereas memory repertoires showed none of this pattern.

The chain couples TRBV29-1 to TRBJ2-7; 10 positions agree with TRBD2. The sequence came from a newborn girl in good health. The sequenced sample was cord blood. CDR3 loop: CSVAGGLEQYF. In DNA form, the CDR3 reads TGCAGCGTAGCGGGGGGGCTCGAGCAGTACTTC.